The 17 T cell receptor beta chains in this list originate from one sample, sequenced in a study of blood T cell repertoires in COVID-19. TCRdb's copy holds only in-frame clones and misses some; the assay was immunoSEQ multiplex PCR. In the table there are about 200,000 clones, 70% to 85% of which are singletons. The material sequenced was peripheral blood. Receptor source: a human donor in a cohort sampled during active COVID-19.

In DNA form, the CDR3 reads TGTGCCAGCCATATAGCGGGAGGGCCCGCGTATGAGCAGTTCTTC. Protein: CASHIAGGPAYEQFF. V gene TRBV5-4 combines with J gene TRBJ2-1, with 11 bases that match TRBD2. Germline values: CDR1 SGHNT, CDR2 YYREEE (reference sequence). This CDR3 has 15 amino acids. V shed 7 bases, J shed 8 bases, and the junction held 11 bases outside the gene matches.

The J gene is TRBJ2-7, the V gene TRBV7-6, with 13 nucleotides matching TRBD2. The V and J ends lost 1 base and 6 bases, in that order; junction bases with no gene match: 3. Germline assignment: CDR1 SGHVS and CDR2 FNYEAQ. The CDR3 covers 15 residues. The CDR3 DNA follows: TGTGCCAGCAGCTTAGGGACTAGCGGGAGTGGCGAGCAGTACTTC. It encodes CASSLGTSGSGEQYF.

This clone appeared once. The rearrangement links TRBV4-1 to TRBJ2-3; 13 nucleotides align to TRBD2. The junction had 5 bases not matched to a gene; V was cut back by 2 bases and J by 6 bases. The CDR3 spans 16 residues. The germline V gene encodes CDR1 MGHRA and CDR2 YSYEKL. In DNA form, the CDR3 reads TGCGCCAGCAGCCAACGACTAGCGGGGGGTTGGGATACGCAGTATTTT. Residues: CASSQRLAGGWDTQYF.

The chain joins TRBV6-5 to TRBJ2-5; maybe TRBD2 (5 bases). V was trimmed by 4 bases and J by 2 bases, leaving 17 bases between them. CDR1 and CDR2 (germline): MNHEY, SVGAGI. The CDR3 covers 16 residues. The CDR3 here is CASSSYSRTWQETQYF. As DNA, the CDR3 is TGTGCCAGCAGTTCTTACTCCAGGACTTGGCAAGAGACCCAGTACTTC.

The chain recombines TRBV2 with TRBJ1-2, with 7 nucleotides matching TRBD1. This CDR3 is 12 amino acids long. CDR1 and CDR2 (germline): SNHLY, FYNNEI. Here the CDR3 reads CARDSTNYGYTF. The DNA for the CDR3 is TGTGCACGGGACAGCACTAACTATGGCTACACCTTC.

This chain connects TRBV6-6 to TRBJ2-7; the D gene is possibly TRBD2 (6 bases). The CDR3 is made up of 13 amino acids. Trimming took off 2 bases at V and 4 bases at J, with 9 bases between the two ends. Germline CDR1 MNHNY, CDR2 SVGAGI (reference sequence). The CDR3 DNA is TGTGCCAGCAGTTACGCCCGGGAGTACGAGCAGTACTTC. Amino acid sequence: CASSYAREYEQYF.

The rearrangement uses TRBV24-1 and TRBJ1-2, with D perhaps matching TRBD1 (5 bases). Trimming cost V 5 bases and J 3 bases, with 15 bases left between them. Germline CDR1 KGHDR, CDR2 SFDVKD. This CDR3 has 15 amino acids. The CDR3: CATSGWQGRDYGYTF. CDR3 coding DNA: TGTGCCACCAGTGGGTGGCAGGGTCGGGACTATGGCTACACCTTC.

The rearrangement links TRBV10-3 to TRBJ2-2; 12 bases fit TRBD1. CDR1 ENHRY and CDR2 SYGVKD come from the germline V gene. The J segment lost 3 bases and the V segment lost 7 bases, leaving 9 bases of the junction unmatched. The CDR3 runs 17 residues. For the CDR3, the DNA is TGTGCCATCAAGGCCGACGGGACAGGGGGCTACACCGGGGAGCTGTTTTTT. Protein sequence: CAIKADGTGGYTGELFF.

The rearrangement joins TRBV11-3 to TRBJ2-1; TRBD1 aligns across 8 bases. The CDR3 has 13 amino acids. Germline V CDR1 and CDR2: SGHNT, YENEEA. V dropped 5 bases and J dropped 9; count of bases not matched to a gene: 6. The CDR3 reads CASSETGVGEQFF. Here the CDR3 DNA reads TGTGCCAGCAGCGAGACAGGGGTTGGTGAGCAGTTCTTC.

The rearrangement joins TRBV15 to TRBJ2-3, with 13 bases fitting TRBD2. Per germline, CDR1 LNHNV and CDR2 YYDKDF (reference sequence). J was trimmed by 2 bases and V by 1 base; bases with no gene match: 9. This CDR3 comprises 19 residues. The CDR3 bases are TGTGCCACCAGCAGAGTACTAGCGGGAGGGGTGCGCGACACAGATACGCAGTATTTT. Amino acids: CATSRVLAGGVRDTDTQYF.

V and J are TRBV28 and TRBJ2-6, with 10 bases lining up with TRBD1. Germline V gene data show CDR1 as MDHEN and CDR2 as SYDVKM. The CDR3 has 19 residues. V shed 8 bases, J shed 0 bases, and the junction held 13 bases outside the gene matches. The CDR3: CASRSFPGTGDSGANVLTF. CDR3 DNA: TGTGCCAGCCGGAGTTTCCCTGGGACAGGGGACTCTGGGGCCAACGTCCTGACTTTC.

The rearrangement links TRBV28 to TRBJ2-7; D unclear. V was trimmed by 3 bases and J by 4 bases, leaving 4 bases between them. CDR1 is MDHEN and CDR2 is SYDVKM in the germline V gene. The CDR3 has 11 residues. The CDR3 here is CASSFGYEQYF. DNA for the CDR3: TGTGCCAGCAGTTTCGGGTACGAGCAGTACTTC.

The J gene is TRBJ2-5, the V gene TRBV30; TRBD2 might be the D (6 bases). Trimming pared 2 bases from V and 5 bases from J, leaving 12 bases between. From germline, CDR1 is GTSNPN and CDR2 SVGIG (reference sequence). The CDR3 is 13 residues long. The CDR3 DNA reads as TGTGCCTGGAGTCTCGGGACTTTGGAGACCCAGTACTTC. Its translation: CAWSLGTLETQYF.

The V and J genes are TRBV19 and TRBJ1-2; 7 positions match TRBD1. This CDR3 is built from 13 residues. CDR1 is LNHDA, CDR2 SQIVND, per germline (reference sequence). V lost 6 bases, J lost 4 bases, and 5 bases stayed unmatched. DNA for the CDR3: TGTGCCAGTAGCCCAGGGGGTCTCTATGGCTACACCTTC. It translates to CASSPGGLYGYTF.

The DNA of the CDR3 is TGTGCCAGTAGTGCGCCGGGACAGGGGGCTGAGGGCCAGTACTTC. As protein: CASSAPGQGAEGQYF. The V gene is TRBV19, the J gene TRBJ2-5; TRBD1 agrees at 12 bases. CDR3 length: 15 amino acids. The germline V gene encodes CDR1 LNHDA and CDR2 SQIVND (reference sequence). J was trimmed by 10 bases and V by 5 bases; bases with no gene match: 11.

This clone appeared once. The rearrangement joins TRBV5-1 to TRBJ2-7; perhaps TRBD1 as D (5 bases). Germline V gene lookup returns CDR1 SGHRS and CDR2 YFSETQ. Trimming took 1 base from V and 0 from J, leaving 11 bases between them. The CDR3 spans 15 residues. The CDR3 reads CASSLIQGDSYEQYF. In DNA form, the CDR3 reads TGCGCCAGCAGCTTGATCCAAGGGGACTCCTACGAGCAGTACTTC.

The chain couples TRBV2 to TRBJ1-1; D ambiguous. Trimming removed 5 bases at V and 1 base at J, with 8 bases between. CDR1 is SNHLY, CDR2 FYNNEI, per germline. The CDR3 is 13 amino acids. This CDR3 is CASSRSRNTEAFF. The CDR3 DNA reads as TGTGCCAGCAGTAGGAGTCGGAACACTGAAGCTTTCTTT.